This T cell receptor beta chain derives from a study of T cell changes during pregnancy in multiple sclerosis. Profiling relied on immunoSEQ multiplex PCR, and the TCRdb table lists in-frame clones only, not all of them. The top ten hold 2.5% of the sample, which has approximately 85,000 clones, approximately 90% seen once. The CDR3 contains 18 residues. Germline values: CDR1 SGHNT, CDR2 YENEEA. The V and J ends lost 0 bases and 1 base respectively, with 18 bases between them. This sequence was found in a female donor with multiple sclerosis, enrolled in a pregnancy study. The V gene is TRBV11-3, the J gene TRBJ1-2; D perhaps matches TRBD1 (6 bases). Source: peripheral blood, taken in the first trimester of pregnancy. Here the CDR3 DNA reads TGTGCCAGCAGCTTAGAAGGGCAGGGGAATCGCGGTAACTATGGCTACACCTTC. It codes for CASSLEGQGNRGNYGYTF.